These 19 T cell receptor beta chains originate from one sample sequenced in a study of OX40 agonist ivuxolimab in advanced cancers. The data were produced by immunoSEQ multiplex PCR, yet TCRdb's version contains in-frame clones alone and is incomplete. Of 80,000 to 100,000 clones detected, 70% to 90% appear once; the ten largest clones hold less than 6.5%. The source material was CD4+ or CD8+ T cells sorted from blood, sampled in a trial of the OX40 agonist ivuxolimab. All receptors come from an adult with an advanced solid tumor such as melanoma, head and neck, liver or kidney cancer.

The CDR3 DNA is TGCGCCAGCAGCCAAGAAGCGGTCGGGGGGGCGGCAAACATTCAGTACTTC. This encodes CASSQEAVGGAANIQYF. This rearrangement joins TRBV4-1 to TRBJ2-4; 8 nucleotides line up with TRBD2. The ends lost 0 bases at V and 6 bases at J; junction bases unmatched: 10. This CDR3 is 17 amino acids long. Germline values: CDR1 MGHRA, CDR2 YSYEKL.

The chain combines TRBV19 with TRBJ1-1; TRBD1 is a possible D gene (6 bases). Germline V gene lookup returns CDR1 LNHDA and CDR2 SQIVND (reference sequence). The CDR3 has 12 residues. V was clipped by 6 bases and J by 7 bases, with 12 bases between them. CDR3 amino acids: CASREGTIEAFF. The CDR3 DNA reads TGTGCCAGTAGGGAGGGGACAATTGAAGCTTTCTTT.

V gene TRBV4-3 combines with J gene TRBJ2-3; 13 bases are shared with TRBD2. After removal of 1 base from V and 4 bases from J, the junction contained 8 bases not matched to a gene. Germline CDR1 is LGHNA and CDR2 is YSLEER. The CDR3 spans 18 residues. The chain's CDR3 is CASSQGATSGREADTQYF. The CDR3 DNA reads as TGCGCCAGCAGCCAAGGTGCTACTAGCGGGAGGGAGGCAGATACGCAGTATTTT.

This chain uses TRBV15 with TRBJ2-7; D gene unclear. CDR1 LNHNV and CDR2 YYDKDF come from the germline V gene (reference sequence). CDR3 length equals 12 residues. Trimming cost V 1 base and J 3 bases, with 4 bases left between them. The CDR3 spells CATSRGYYEQYF. CDR3 in DNA: TGTGCCACCAGCAGAGGATACTACGAGCAGTACTTC.

This clone was detected only once. This chain uses TRBV5-1 with TRBJ2-7; D unclear. CDR1 is SGHRS, CDR2 YFSETQ, per germline. The CDR3 consists of 15 residues. V was trimmed by 0 bases and J by 0 bases, leaving 10 bases between them. CDR3 bases: TGCGCCAGCAGCTTGGCGGGCAGGAGCTCCTACGAGCAGTACTTC. This codes for CASSLAGRSSYEQYF. The complete variable domain, with remaining parts taken from reference TRBV5-1 and TRBJ2-7, reads KAGVTQTPRYLIKTRGQQVTLSCSPISGHRSVSWYQQTPGQGLQFLFEYFSETQRNKGNFPGRFSGRQFSNSRSEMNVSTLELGDSALYLCASSLAGRSSYEQYFGPGTRLTVT.

This chain connects TRBV28 to TRBJ2-1, with 9 bases aligning to TRBD2. The CDR3 is 16 amino acids. Germline V lookup: CDR1 MDHEN, CDR2 SYDVKM. Trimming cost V 2 bases and J 14 bases; bases outside gene matches: 16. The CDR3, as DNA: TGTGCCAGCAGTTTACTGTTCGGGCTAGCGGGAAAAGGGGAGTTCTTC. Protein sequence: CASSLLFGLAGKGEFF.

This clone was counted a few times. The chain's CDR3 is CASSYSQGSTNEKLFF. Here the CDR3 DNA reads TGTGCCAGCAGTTACTCGCAGGGGTCAACTAATGAAAAACTGTTTTTT. The chain employs TRBV6-5 and TRBJ1-4, with a tentative D call TRBD1 (6 bases). The ends were cut back, 0 bases at V and 0 bases at J, with 8 bases in the middle. This CDR3 has 16 amino acids. In germline, CDR1 is MNHEY, CDR2 SVGAGI.

This clone was detected only a few times. The chain employs TRBV9 and TRBJ1-5; D is perhaps TRBD1 (5 bases). Germline V gene lookup returns CDR1 SGDLS and CDR2 YYNGEE. CDR3 size: 14 residues. V shed 3 bases and J shed 9 bases, with 16 bases lying between them. The CDR3 region has the DNA TGTGCCAGCAGCGAGCGGGGCAGTTTGGGGCCCCAGCATTTT. This gives the protein CASSERGSLGPQHF.

This clone was seen a single time. This sequence joins TRBV2 and TRBJ2-1, with D unclear. CDR1 is SNHLY, CDR2 FYNNEI, per germline. This CDR3 spans 11 amino acids. V lost 5 bases, J lost 3 bases, and 2 bases lay in between. CDR3 amino acids: CASSHYNEQFF. CDR3 nucleotide sequence: TGTGCCAGCAGTCACTACAATGAGCAGTTCTTC.

In this sample, this clone is medium-sized. The V gene is TRBV19, the J gene TRBJ1-2; a weak D match, TRBD1 (6 bases). V shed 5 bases and J shed 7 bases, with 11 bases lying between them. The CDR3 sequence is 12 residues long. Germline assignment: CDR1 LNHDA and CDR2 SQIVND (reference sequence). CDR3: CASSSGEGGYTF. The CDR3 nucleotides are TGTGCCAGTAGTTCAGGGGAGGGTGGCTACACCTTC.

The chain uses TRBV14 and TRBJ2-3; 11 nucleotides agree with TRBD2. The germline V gene encodes CDR1 SGHDN and CDR2 FVKESK. CDR3 length equals 16 residues. Losses at the gene ends were 1 base for V and 2 bases for J; bases not matched to a gene: 2. The CDR3 nucleotides read TGTGCCAGCAGCCAAGGACTAGCGGGGAACACAGATACGCAGTATTTT. Its protein is CASSQGLAGNTDTQYF.

The V gene is TRBV10-3, the J gene TRBJ2-1; D is ambiguous. The CDR3 length is 19 residues. V was trimmed by 2 bases and J by 0 bases, leaving 20 bases between them. Germline CDR1 ENHRY, CDR2 SYGVKD. The DNA of the CDR3 is TGTGCCATCAGTGAGGTAAGGCTAAGAGGACCTAGCTCCTACAATGAGCAGTTCTTC. It encodes CAISEVRLRGPSSYNEQFF.

V and J are TRBV7-2 and TRBJ1-5; the D gene is possibly TRBD1 (6 bases). V lost 11 bases and J 4 bases, leaving 15 bases between the germline ends. The CDR3 contains 13 residues. Germline loops: CDR1 SGHTA, CDR2 FQGNSA. The CDR3 DNA reads as TGTGCCCGACACGACAGGTTTAATCAGCCCCAGCATTTT. As protein: CARHDRFNQPQHF.

The V gene is TRBV7-3, the J gene TRBJ2-3; the D is unclear. Looked up from germline, CDR1 is SGHTA and CDR2 is FQGTGA. The CDR3 runs to 13 residues. V lost 3 bases, J lost 0 bases, and 4 bases lay in between. The CDR3 nucleotides read TGTGCCAGCAGCTTTCTAAGCACAGATACGCAGTATTTT. Encoded protein: CASSFLSTDTQYF. The whole variable domain, remainder taken from reference TRBV7-3 and TRBJ2-3, is GAGVSQTPSNKVTEKGKYVELRCDPISGHTALYWYRQSLGQGPEFLIYFQGTGAADDSGLPNDRFFAVRPEGSVSTLKIQRTERGDSAVYLCASSFLSTDTQYFGPGTRLTVL.

The V call is TRBV7-6, the J call TRBJ2-2; D not resolved. Trimming shortened V by 1 base and J by 0 bases, and 12 bases separated the two germline ends. Germline V gene sequence: CDR1 SGHVS, CDR2 FNYEAQ. This CDR3 comprises 17 residues. The CDR3 loop is CASSLDIGGANTGELFF. The CDR3 DNA follows: TGTGCCAGCAGCTTAGATATAGGTGGCGCGAACACCGGGGAGCTGTTTTTT. The full variable domain, completed using reference TRBV7-6 and TRBJ2-2, is GAGVSQSPRYKVTKRGQDVALRCDPISGHVSLYWYRQALGQGPEFLTYFNYEAQQDKSGLPNDRFSAERPEGSISTLTIQRTEQRDSAMYRCASSLDIGGANTGELFFGEGSRLTVL.

The V gene is TRBV28, the J gene TRBJ1-2, with D possibly being TRBD1 (5 bases). V gave up 8 bases and J gave up 0 bases, with 16 bases separating them. CDR3 length: 15 residues. Germline values: CDR1 MDHEN, CDR2 SYDVKM. The CDR3 sequence: CASLSGTRANYGYTF. Written as DNA, the CDR3 is TGTGCCAGCCTATCCGGGACCCGAGCTAACTATGGCTACACCTTC.

V and J are TRBV6-5 and TRBJ2-1; TRBD1 agrees at 10 bases. Losses at the gene ends were 3 bases for V and 5 bases for J; bases not matched to a gene: 4. CDR1 and CDR2 from the germline V gene are MNHEY and SVGAGI. CDR3 length: 15 residues. The CDR3 loop is CASSYSGQGNNEQFF. The CDR3 DNA reads as TGTGCCAGCAGTTATTCGGGACAGGGGAACAATGAGCAGTTCTTC.

This clone showed up just once. At one end, the junction sequence differs from germline, possibly due to a read error. This chain uses TRBV29-1 with TRBJ2-5; D uncertain. In germline, CDR1 is SQVTM, CDR2 ANQGSEA. The CDR3 spans 12 residues. In DNA, the CDR3 is TGCAGCATTGAAGAGCTCGGGGAGACCCAGTACTTC. Translating gives CSIEELGETQYF.

The chain employs TRBV29-1 and TRBJ1-3, with 7 positions matching TRBD1. This CDR3 is 12 amino acids long. With V trimmed by 1 base and J by 8 bases, 2 bases remained unmatched. Germline lookup yields CDR1 SQVTM and CDR2 ANQGSEA. The CDR3 loop reads CSVEAGGDTIYF. The DNA of the CDR3 is TGCAGCGTTGAAGCAGGGGGTGACACCATATATTTT.